The source of this T cell receptor beta chain is a study of Ad26.COV2.S vaccination and SARS-CoV-2 variants (dated by TCRdb to about 2021). About the investigation overall: Vaccine-arm donors were drawn from COV1001, a multicentre, randomized, double-blind, placebo-controlled phase I-IIa trial of Ad26.COV2.S in healthy adults. Trial participants were randomized into five groups of five: low-dose or high-dose Ad26.COV2.S given once or twice, or placebo on both occasions. A total of some 30 samples were included in the TCR-sequenced set, comprising around 19 Ad26.COV2.S vaccine recipients, 5 placebo recipients and 8 SARS-CoV-2 convalescent individuals. The specificity and breadth of SARS-CoV-2-reactive T cell receptors after Ad26.COV2.S vaccination were assessed by TCRbeta repertoire sequencing. Investigators did not know the trial group allocation while performing experiments and assessing outcomes. Ad26.COV2.S was administered intramuscularly at 5 x 10^10 or 1 x 10^11 viral particles, either as a single shot or as two shots given 56 days apart.

The immunoSEQ Assay was used to sequence TCRbeta CDR3 regions. After extraction, genomic DNA underwent amplification by bias-controlled multiplex PCR, followed by high-throughput sequencing. The authors' pipeline ran thus. To quantify the absolute abundance of every unique TCRbeta CDR3 region, sequences were collapsed and filtered. Usable DNA was measured by amplifying reference genes present in all nucleated cells, and TCRbeta template counts were normalized to that usable DNA to estimate T cell fraction. Repertoire TCRs were annotated as SARS-CoV-2-specific when V gene, CDR3 amino acid sequence and J gene were exactly matched to a known reactive TCR set. MIRA supplied the reference SARS-CoV-2 TCR set, which was filtered for enrichment in COVID-19-positive ImmuneCODE repertoires so that public or cross-reactive TCRs were removed. Using the MIRA antigens, annotated TCRs were further analysed by specific ORF or by position within an ORF. Breadth was defined as the number of annotated unique rearrangements divided by the total number of unique productive rearrangements, and depth was defined as the summed frequency of the annotated unique rearrangements. Two-sided Wilcoxon rank-sum tests were used to compare TCR breadth between groups. TCRdb limited this immuneACCESS table to in-frame rearrangements with V and J called. A share of clones is missing; checked studies link under half to unresolved V genes, and the rest is unexplained. V and J calls and clone size are those listed in that table; D and trimming were worked out from the DNA. For this sample the table gives hundreds of thousands of clones, of which roughly nine tenths were detected only once. Together, the top ten hold around 6.6% of the sample.

Germline trimming amounts to 6 bases on V and 6 bases on J, with 4 as the count of junction bases outside the gene matches. The CDR3 has 12 amino acids, counting the end cysteine and phenylalanine. The only DNA kept is the CDR3, 36 bases in frame from the first base. The CDR1 and CDR2 encoded by the germline V gene are ENHRY and SYGVKD. Sample treatment or condition, as interpreted from the label and publication: roughly 20 received Ad26.COV2.S at low or high dose, single or two shots; 5 received placebo; per-sample allocation not given. For vaccine and placebo recipients, the sequenced repertoires came from samples collected on day 63 after the first injection. Between 29 July and 7 August 2020, Cohort 1b enrolled 25 adults aged 18-55 years at one site in Boston, USA. Ad26.COV2.S was a replication-incompetent adenovirus type 26 vector that expressed a prefusion-stabilized SARS-CoV-2 spike protein derived from the original Wuhan strain.

Broad study findings and their caveats: Spike-specific TCR breadth was higher in Ad26.COV2.S recipients than in placebo recipients (P = 0.0014). After vaccination, substantial breadth of spike-specific CD8+ and CD4+ T cell responses was reported. The authors noted that the TCR breadth and depth analyses may have underestimated total T cell responses. Non-spike TCR breadth was comparable between vaccine and placebo recipients, consistent with the vaccine containing only spike. The study lacked the statistical power to compare responses across vaccine doses or regimens.

Note on this clone: Its binding antigen is unknown. Base qualities were left out, and no much larger clone turns up one base away.

This sequence uses TRBV10-3 and TRBJ1-2; 7 bases in the middle match TRBD1. The sample here was peripheral blood, taken in a trial of Ad26.COV2.S vaccine versus placebo. The TCR sequence derives from a person aged 18-65 years who received the Ad26.COV2.S COVID-19 vaccine or a placebo. This receptor has the CDR3 CAISTGDNGYTF. The base sequence is TGTGCCATCAGCACAGGGGACAATGGCTACACCTTC.